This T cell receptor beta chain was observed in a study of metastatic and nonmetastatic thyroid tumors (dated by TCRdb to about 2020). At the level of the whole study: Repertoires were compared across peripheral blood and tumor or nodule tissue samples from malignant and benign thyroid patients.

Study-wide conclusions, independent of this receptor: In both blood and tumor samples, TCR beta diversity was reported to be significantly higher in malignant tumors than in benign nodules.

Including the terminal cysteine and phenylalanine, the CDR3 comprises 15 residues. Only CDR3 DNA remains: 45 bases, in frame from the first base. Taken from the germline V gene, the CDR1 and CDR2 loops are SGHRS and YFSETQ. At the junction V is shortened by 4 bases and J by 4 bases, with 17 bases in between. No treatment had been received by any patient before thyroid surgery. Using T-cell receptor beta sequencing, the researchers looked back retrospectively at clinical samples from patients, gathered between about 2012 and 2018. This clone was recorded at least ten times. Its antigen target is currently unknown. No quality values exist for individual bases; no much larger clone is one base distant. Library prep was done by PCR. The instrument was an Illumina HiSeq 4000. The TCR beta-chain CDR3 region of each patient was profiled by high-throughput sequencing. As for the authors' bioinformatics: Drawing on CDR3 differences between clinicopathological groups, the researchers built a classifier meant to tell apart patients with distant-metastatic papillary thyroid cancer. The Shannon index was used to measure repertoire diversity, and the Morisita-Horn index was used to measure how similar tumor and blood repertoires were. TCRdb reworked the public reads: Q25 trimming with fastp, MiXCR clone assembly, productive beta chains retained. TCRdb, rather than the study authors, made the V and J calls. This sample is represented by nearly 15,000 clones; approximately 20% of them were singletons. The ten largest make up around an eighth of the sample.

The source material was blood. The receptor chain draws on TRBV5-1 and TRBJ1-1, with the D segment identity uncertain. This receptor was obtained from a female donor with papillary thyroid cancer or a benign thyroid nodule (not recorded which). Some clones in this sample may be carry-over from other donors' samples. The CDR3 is CASSPGEGAGTEAFF. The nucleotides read TGCGCCAGCAGCCCCGGGGAGGGTGCGGGCACTGAAGCTTTCTTT.